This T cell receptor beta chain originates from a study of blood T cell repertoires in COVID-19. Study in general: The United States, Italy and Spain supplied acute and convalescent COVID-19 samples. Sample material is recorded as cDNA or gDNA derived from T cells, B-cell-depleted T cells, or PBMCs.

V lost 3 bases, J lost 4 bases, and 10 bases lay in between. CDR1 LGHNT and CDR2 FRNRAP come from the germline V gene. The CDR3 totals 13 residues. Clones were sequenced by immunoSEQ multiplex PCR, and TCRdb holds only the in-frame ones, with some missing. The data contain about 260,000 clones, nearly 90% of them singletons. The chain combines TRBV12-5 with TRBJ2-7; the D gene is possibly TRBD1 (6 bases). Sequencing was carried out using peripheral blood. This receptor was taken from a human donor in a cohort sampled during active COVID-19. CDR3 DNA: TGTGCTAGTGGTTTCCACAGGGAGTACGAGCAGTACTTC. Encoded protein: CASGFHREYEQYF.